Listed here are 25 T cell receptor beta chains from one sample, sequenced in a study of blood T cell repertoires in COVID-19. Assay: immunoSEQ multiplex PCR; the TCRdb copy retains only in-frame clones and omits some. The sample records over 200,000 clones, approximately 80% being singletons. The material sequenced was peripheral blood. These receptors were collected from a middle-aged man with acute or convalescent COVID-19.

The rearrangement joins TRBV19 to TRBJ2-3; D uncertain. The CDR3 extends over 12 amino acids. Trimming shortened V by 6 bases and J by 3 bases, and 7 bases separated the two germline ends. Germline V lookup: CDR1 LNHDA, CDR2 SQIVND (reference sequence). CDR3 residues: CASSVRTDTQYF. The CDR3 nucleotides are TGTGCCAGTAGCGTCAGGACAGATACGCAGTATTTT.

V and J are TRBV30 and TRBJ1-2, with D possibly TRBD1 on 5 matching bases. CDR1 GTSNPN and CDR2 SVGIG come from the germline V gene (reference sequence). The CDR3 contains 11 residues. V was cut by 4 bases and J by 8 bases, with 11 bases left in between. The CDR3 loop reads CAWTQGLGYTF. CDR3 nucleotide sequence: TGTGCCTGGACCCAGGGTCTCGGCTACACCTTC.

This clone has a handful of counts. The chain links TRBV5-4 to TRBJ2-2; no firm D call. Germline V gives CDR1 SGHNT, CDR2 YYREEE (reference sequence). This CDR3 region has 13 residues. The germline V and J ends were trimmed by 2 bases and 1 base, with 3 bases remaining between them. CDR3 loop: CASSFWNTGELFF. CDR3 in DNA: TGTGCCAGCAGCTTCTGGAACACCGGGGAGCTGTTTTTT.

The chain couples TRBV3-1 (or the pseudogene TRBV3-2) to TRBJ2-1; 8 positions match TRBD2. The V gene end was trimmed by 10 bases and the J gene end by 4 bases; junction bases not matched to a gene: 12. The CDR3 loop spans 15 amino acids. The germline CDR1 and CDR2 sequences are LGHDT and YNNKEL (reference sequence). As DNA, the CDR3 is TGTGCCACACAAAACCGGGAGGGCCGGTACAATGAGCAGTTCTTC. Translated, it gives CATQNREGRYNEQFF.

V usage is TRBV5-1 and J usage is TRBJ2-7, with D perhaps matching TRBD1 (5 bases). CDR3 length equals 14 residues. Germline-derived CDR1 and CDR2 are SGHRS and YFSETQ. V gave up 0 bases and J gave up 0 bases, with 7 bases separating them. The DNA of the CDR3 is TGCGCCAGCAGCTTGGGTCAGGGCTCCTACGAGCAGTACTTC. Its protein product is CASSLGQGSYEQYF. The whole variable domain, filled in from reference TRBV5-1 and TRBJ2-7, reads KAGVTQTPRYLIKTRGQQVTLSCSPISGHRSVSWYQQTPGQGLQFLFEYFSETQRNKGNFPGRFSGRQFSNSRSEMNVSTLELGDSALYLCASSLGQGSYEQYFGPGTRLTVT.

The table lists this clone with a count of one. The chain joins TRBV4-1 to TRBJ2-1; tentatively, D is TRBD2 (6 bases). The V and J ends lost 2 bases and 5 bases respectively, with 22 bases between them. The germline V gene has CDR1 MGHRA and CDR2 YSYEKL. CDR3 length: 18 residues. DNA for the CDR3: TGCGCCAGCAGCCAAAGGAACGCAGGAGGGCTACGAGACAATGAGCAGTTCTTC. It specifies CASSQRNAGGLRDNEQFF.

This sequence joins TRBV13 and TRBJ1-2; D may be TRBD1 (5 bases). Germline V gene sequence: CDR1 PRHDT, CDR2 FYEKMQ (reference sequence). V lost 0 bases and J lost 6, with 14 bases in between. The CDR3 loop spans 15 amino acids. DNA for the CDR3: TGTGCCAGCAGCTTAGGTCGGACTTCGGGGGATGGCTACACCTTC. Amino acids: CASSLGRTSGDGYTF.

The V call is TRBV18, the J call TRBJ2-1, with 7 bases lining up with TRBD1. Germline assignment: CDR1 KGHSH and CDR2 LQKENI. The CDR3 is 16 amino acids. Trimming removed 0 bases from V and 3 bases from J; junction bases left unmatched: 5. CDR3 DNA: TGTGCCAGCTCACCACCGACAGGGAAGTACTACAATGAGCAGTTCTTC. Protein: CASSPPTGKYYNEQFF.

The CDR3 region is CASSGGQGMFSGNTIYF. CDR3 DNA sequence: TGTGCCAGCAGCGGTGGACAGGGCATGTTCTCTGGAAACACCATATATTTT. V usage is TRBV9 and J usage is TRBJ1-3, with TRBD1 identical over 8 bases. CDR1 is SGDLS and CDR2 is YYNGEE in the germline V gene. V shed 3 bases and J 0 bases; nucleotides not matched to a gene: 8. CDR3 length equals 17 residues.

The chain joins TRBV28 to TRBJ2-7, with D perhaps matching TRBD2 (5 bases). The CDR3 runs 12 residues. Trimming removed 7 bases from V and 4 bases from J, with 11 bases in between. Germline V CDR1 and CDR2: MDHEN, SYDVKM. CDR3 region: CASTPGGYEQYF. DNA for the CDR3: TGTGCCAGCACCCCTGGCGGGTACGAGCAGTACTTC.

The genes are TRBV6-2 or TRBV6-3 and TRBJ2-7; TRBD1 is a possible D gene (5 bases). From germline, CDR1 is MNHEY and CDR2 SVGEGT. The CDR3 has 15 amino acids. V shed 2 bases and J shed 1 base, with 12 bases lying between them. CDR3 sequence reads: CASSYGAGLSYEQYF. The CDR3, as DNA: TGTGCCAGCAGTTACGGGGCAGGTCTATCCTACGAGCAGTACTTC.

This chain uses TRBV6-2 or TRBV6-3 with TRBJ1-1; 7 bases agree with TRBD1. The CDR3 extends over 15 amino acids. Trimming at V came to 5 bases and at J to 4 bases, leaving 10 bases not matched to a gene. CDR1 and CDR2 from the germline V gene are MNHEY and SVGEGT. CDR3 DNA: TGTGCCAGCAGTCTAGAGGGGGCGCGAATCACTGAAGCTTTCTTT. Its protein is CASSLEGARITEAFF.

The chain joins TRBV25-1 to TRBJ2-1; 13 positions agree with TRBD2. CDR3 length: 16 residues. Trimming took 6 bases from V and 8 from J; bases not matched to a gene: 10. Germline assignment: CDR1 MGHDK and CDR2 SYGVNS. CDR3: CASRGTSGTAGDEQFF. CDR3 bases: TGTGCCAGCAGGGGGACTAGCGGGACCGCAGGGGATGAGCAGTTCTTC.

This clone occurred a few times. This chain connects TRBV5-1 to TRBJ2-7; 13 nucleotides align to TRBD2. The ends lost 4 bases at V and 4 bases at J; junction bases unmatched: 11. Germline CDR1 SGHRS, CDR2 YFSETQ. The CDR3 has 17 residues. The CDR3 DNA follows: TGCGCCAGCAGCAAGGGACTAGCGGGATCTACCTCGTACGAGCAGTACTTC. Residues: CASSKGLAGSTSYEQYF.

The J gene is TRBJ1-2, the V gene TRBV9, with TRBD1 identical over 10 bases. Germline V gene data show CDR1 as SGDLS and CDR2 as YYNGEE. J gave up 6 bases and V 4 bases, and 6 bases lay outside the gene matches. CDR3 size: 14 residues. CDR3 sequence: CASSPDRGRDGYTF. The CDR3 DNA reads TGTGCCAGCAGCCCCGACAGGGGGCGGGATGGCTACACCTTC.

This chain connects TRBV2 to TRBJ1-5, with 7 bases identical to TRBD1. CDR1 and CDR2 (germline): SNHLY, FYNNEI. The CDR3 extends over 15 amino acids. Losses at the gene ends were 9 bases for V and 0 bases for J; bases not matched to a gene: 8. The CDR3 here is CASSRDSPSNQPQHF. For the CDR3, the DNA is TGTGCCAGTTCCCGGGACAGCCCTAGCAATCAGCCCCAGCATTTT.

The DNA for the CDR3 is TGTGCCAGCAGTTCAGGGACTAGGAATGAGCAGTTCTTC. The encoded protein is CASSSGTRNEQFF. The rearrangement uses TRBV12-3 or TRBV12-4 and TRBJ2-1, with TRBD2 matching 8 bases. The CDR3 runs to 13 residues. V lost 4 bases, J lost 7 bases, and 3 bases stayed unmatched.

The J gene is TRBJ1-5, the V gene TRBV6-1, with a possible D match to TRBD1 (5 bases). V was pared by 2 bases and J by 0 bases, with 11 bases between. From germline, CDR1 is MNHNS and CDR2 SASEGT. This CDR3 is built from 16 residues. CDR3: CASSEFRVTSNQPQHF. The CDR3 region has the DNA TGTGCCAGCAGTGAATTCAGGGTGACTAGCAATCAGCCCCAGCATTTT.

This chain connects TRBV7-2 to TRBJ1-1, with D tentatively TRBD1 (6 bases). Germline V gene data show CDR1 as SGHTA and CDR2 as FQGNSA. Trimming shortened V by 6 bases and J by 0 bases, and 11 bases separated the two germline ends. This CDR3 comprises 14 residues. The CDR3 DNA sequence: TGTGCCAGCAGTTCGGACAGCATGAACACTGAAGCTTTCTTT. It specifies CASSSDSMNTEAFF.

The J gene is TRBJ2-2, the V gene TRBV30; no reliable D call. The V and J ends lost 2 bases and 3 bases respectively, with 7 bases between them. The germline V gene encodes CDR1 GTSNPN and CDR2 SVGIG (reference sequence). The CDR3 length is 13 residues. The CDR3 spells CAWSRGDTGELFF. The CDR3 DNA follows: TGTGCCTGGAGTCGCGGTGACACCGGGGAGCTGTTTTTT.

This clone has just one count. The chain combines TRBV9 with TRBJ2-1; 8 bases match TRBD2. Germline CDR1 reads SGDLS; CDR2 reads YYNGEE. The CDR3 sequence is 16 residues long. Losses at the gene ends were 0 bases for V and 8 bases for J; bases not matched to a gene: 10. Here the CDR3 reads CASSVESSGSSDEQFF. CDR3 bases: TGTGCCAGCAGCGTAGAATCAAGCGGGAGTTCGGATGAGCAGTTCTTC.

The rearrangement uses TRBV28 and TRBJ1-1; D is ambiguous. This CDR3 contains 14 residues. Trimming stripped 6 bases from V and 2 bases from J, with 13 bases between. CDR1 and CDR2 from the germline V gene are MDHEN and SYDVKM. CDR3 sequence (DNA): TGTGCCAGCAGCCTAGGCGGCAGCAACACTGAAGCTTTCTTT. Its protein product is CASSLGGSNTEAFF.

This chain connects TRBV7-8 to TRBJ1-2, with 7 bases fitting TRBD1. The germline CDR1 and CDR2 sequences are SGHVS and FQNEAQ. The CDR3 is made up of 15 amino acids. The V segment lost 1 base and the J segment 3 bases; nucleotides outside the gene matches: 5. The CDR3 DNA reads TGTGCCAGCAGCTTAGGGCAGGGGGTGTACTATGGCTACACCTTC. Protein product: CASSLGQGVYYGYTF.

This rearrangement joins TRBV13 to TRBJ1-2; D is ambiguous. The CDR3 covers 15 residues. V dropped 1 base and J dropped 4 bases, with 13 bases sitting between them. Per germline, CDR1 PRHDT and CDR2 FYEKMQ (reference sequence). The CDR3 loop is CASSLAQPVSYGYTF. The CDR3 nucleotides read TGTGCCAGCAGCTTAGCGCAACCGGTTAGCTATGGCTACACCTTC.

The CDR3: CASSFLGQLNTDTQYF. The DNA for the CDR3 is TGTGCCAGCAGCTTCCTGGGACAGCTAAACACAGATACGCAGTATTTT. The chain is built from TRBV7-8 and TRBJ2-3; 7 nucleotides line up with TRBD1. The CDR3 contains 16 residues. From germline, CDR1 is SGHVS and CDR2 FQNEAQ. V lost 3 bases to trimming and J lost 2 bases; unmatched junction nucleotides: 8. Together with reference TRBV7-8 and TRBJ2-3, the CDR3 gives the full variable domain: GAGVSQSPRYKVAKRGQDVALRCDPISGHVSLFWYQQALGQGPEFLTYFQNEAQLDKSGLPSDRFFAERPEGSVSTLKIQRTQQEDSAVYLCASSFLGQLNTDTQYFGPGTRLTVL.